What follows is one TCR beta chain and its context. Its antigen remains unidentified. The source of the sample is a study of shared clonotypes between healthy human individuals. Study in general: Per donor, CD8 memory used one plate, CD8 naive used two, CD4 memory used three and CD4 naive used three. Overall study findings and caveats: Blood alone was sampled, and tissue repertoires likely differ. Among non-shared clonotypes, generation probabilities were lower than among those shared by all four donors.

Naive CD8 isolation took CD45RO-negative cells positively selected for CCR7 and excluded terminally differentiated effector memory CD45RA+ cells. Libraries were prepared by immunoSEQ multiplex PCR; TCRdb keeps only in-frame clonotypes and omits some of them. The top ten clones hold about 1.6% of a sample with about 2.2 million clones, around 93% of them seen once. Deletions cut 10 bases from V and 10 bases from J, with 14 bases between. The CDR3 runs to 11 residues. Germline CDR1 reads MNHEY; CDR2 reads SMNVEV (reference sequence). The sample was naive CD8+ T cells from PBMCs. The chain combines TRBV27 with TRBJ2-1; D may be TRBD1 or TRBD2 (5 bases each). The sequence came from a man aged 18 to 29 in good health. Some clones in this sample may be carry-over from other donors' samples. CDR3 sequence: CAIRGRGEQFF. In DNA, the CDR3 is TGTGCCATCCGGGGACGGGGAGAGCAGTTCTTC.